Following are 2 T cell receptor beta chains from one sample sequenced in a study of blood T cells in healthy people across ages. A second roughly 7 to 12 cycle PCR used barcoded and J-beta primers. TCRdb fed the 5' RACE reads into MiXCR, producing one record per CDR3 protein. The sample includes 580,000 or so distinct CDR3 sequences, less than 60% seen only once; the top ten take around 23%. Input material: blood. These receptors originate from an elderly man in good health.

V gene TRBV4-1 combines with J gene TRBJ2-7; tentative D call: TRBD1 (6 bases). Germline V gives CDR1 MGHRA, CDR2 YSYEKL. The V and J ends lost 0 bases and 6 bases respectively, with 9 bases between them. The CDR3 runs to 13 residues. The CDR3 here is CASSQDSRGEQYF. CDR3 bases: TGCGCCAGCAGCCAAGACTCCAGGGGCGAGCAGTACTTC.

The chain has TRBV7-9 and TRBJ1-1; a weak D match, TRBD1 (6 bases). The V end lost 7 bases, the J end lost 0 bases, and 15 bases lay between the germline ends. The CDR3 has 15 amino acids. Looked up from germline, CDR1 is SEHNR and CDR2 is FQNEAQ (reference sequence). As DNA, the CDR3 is TGTGCCAGCAAAATCATAGGACAGTTGAACACTGAAGCTTTCTTT. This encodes CASKIIGQLNTEAFF.